This entry is about one T cell receptor beta chain. In the original processing: For nucleated cells, counts were estimated from reference gene primer amplification. The protocol was immunoSEQ multiplex PCR, while the TCRdb copy is restricted to in-frame clones and leaves out a portion. The DNA was the basis for D and trimming; V, J and clone size are from that table. Among approximately 200,000 clones listed, roughly nine tenths were seen once. This record belongs to a study of blood T cell repertoires in COVID-19. Losses at the gene ends were 8 bases for V and 6 bases for J; bases not matched to a gene: 26. Looked up from germline, CDR1 is KGHSH and CDR2 is LQKENI. The CDR3 runs to 20 residues.

This chain joins TRBV18 and TRBJ2-1; 9 bases agree with TRBD2. Sequenced material: PBMCs or T cells enriched from blood (not recorded which). The receptor comes from a woman between 40 and 55 years old with acute COVID-19. Here the CDR3 reads CASLELTPTSGWAYGNEQFF. In DNA form, the CDR3 reads TGTGCCAGCCTCGAGCTCACCCCTACTAGCGGGTGGGCCTACGGCAATGAGCAGTTCTTC.